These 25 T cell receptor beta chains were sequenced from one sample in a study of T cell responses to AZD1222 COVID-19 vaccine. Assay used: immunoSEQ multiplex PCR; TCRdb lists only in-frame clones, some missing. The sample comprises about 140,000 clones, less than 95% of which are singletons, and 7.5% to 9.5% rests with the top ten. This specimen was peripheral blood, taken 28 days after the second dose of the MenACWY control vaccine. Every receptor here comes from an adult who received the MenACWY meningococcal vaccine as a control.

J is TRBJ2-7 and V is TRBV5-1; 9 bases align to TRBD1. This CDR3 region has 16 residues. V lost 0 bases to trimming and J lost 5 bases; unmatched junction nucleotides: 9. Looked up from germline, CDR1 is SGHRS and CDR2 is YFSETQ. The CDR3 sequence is CASSLVAGQGQHEQYF. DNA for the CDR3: TGCGCCAGCAGCTTGGTGGCGGGACAGGGTCAACACGAGCAGTACTTC. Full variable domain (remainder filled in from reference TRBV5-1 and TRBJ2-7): KAGVTQTPRYLIKTRGQQVTLSCSPISGHRSVSWYQQTPGQGLQFLFEYFSETQRNKGNFPGRFSGRQFSNSRSEMNVSTLELGDSALYLCASSLVAGQGQHEQYFGPGTRLTVT.

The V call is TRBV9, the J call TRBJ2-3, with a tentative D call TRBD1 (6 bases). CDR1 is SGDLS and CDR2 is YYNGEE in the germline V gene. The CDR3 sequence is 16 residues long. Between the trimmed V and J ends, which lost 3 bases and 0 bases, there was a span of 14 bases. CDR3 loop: CASSGGGIPSTDTQYF. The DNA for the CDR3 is TGTGCCAGCAGCGGAGGGGGAATACCAAGCACAGATACGCAGTATTTT.

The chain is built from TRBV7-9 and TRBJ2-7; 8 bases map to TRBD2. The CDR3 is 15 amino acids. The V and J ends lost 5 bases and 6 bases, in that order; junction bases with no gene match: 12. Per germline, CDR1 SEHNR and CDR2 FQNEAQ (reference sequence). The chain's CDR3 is CASSPRGAGGSEQYF. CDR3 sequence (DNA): TGTGCCAGCAGCCCCCGGGGGGCGGGAGGAAGCGAGCAGTACTTC.

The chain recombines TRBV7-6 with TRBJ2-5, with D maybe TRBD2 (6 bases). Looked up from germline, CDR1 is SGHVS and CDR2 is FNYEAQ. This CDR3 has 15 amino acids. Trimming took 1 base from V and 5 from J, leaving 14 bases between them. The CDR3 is CASSLVAGNWETQYF. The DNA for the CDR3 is TGTGCCAGCAGCTTAGTGGCGGGAAACTGGGAGACCCAGTACTTC.

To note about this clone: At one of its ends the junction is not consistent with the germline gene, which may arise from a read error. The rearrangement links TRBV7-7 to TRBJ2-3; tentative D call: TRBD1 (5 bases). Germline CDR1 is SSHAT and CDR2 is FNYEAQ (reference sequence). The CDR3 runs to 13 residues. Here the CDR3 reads CASSLGAEDTQYF. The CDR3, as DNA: TGTGCTAGCAGCTTAGGGGCCGAAGATACGCAGTATTTT.

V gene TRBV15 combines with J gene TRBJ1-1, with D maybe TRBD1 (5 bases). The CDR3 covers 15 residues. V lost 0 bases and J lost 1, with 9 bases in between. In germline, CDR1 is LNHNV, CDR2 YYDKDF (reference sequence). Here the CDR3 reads CATSREGLQNTEAFF. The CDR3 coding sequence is TGTGCCACCAGCAGAGAGGGACTACAGAACACTGAAGCTTTCTTT.

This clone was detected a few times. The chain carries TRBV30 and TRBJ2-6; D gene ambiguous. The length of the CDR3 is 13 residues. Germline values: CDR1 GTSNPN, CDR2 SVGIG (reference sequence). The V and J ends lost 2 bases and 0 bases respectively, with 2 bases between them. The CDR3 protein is CAWSTSGANVLTF. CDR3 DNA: TGTGCCTGGAGTACCTCTGGGGCCAACGTCCTGACTTTC.

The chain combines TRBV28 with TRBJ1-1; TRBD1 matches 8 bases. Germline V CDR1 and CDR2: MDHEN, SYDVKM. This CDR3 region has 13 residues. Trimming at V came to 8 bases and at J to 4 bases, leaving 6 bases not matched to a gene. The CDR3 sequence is CASLTGGVTEAFF. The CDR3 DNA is TGTGCCAGCCTTACAGGGGGGGTCACTGAAGCTTTCTTT.

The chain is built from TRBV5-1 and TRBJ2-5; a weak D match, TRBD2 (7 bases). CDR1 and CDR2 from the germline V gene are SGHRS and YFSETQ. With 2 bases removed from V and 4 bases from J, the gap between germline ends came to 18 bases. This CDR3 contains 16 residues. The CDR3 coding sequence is TGCGCCAGCAGCTTCGGGTCCCGGGGAGGGGGAGAGACCCAGTACTTC. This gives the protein CASSFGSRGGGETQYF.

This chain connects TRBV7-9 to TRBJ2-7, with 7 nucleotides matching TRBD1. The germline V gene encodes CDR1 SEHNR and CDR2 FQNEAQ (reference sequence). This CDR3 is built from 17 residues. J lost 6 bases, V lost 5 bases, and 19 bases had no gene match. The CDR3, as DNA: TGTGCCAGCAGCCTAAGGGACAGCGCTCCGTCGGGTGGCGAGCAGTACTTC. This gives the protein CASSLRDSAPSGGEQYF.

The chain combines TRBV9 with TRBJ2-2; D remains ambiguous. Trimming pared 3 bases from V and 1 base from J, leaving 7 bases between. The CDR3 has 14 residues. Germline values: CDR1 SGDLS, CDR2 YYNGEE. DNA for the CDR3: TGTGCCAGCAGCGCGGCAGTGAACACCGGGGAGCTGTTTTTT. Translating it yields CASSAAVNTGELFF.

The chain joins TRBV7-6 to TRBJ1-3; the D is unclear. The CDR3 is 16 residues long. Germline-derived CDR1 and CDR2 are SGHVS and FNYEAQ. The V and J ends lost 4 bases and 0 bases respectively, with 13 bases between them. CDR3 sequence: CASSSVGGSSGNTIYF. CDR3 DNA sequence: TGTGCCAGCAGCTCAGTGGGCGGGAGCTCTGGAAACACCATATATTTT.

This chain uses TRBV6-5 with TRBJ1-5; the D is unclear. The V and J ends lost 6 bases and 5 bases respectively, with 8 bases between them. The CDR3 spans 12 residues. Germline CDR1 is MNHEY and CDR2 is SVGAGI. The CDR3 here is CASRSGDQPQHF. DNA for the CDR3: TGTGCCAGCAGAAGCGGGGATCAGCCCCAGCATTTT.

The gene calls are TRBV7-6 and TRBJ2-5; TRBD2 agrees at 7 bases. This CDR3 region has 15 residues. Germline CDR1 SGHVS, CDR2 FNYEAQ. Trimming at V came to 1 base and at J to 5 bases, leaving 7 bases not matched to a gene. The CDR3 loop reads CASSLGRGLFETQYF. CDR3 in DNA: TGTGCCAGCAGCTTAGGGCGGGGGTTGTTTGAGACCCAGTACTTC.

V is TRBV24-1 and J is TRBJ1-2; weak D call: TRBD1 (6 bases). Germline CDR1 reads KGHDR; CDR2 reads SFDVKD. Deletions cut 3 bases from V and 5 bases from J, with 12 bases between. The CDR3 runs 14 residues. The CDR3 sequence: CATSDGQRLYGYTF. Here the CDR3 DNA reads TGTGCCACCAGTGATGGACAGCGACTATATGGCTACACCTTC.

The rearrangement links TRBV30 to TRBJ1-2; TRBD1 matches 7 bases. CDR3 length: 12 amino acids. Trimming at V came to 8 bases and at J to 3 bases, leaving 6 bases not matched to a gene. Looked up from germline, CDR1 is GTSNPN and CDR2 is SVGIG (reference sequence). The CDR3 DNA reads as TGTGCCCTGGCAGGGGGTTACTATGGCTACACCTTC. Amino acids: CALAGGYYGYTF.

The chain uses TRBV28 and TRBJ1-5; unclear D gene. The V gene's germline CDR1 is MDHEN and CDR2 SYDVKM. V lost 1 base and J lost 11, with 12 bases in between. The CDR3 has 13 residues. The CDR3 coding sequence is TGTGCCAGCAGTTTATTCGTGGAGGTGGCCCAGCATTTT. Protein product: CASSLFVEVAQHF.

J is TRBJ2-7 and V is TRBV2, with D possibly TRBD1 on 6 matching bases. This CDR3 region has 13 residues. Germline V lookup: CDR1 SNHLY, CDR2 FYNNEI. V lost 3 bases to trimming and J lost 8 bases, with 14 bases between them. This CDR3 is CASSDGTQAKQYF. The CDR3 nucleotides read TGTGCCAGCAGTGATGGGACACAGGCGAAGCAGTACTTC.

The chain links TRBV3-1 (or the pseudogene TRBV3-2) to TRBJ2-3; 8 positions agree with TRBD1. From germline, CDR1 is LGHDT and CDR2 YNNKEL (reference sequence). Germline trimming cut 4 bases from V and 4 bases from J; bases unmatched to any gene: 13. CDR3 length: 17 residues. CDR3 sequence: CASSPRRTGRFADTQYF. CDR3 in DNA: TGTGCCAGCAGCCCCAGGAGGACAGGGCGTTTCGCAGATACGCAGTATTTT.

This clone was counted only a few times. The CDR3 sequence is CASSAENTEAFF. CDR3 in DNA: TGTGCCAGCAGTGCCGAGAACACTGAAGCTTTCTTT. V gene TRBV7-9 combines with J gene TRBJ1-1; D unclear. V lost 6 bases to trimming and J lost 1 base, with 6 bases between them. The germline gives CDR1 SEHNR, CDR2 FQNEAQ (reference sequence). This CDR3 is 12 amino acids long.

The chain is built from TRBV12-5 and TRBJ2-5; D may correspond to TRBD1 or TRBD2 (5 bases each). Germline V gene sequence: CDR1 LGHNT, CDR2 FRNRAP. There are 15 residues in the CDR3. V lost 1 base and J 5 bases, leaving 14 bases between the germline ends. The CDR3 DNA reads TGTGCTAGTGGTTTGGGGACAATCTCGGGGGAGACCCAGTACTTC. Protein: CASGLGTISGETQYF.

The CDR3 bases are TGTGCCTGGAGTGTACGGGGAGGGAGAGGGATGAACACTGAAGCTTTCTTT. Translation: CAWSVRGGRGMNTEAFF. This chain joins TRBV30 and TRBJ1-1; the D is unclear. The germline gives CDR1 GTSNPN, CDR2 SVGIG (reference sequence). Trimming stripped 0 bases from V and 0 bases from J, with 17 bases between. The length of the CDR3 is 17 residues.

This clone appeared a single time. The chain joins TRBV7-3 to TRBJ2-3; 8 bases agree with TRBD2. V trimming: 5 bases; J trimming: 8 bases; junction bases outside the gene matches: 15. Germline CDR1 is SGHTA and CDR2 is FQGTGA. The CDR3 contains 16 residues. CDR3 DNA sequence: TGTGCCAGCAGCCCGGGGCCAGCGGGGGCCACAAGTACGCAGTATTTT. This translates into CASSPGPAGATSTQYF.

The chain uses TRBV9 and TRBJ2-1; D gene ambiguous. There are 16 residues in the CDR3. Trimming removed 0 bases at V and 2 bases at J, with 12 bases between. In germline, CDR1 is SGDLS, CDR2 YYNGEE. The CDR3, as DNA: TGTGCCAGCAGCGTAGGATCAGATAAAACCTACAATGAGCAGTTCTTC. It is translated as CASSVGSDKTYNEQFF.

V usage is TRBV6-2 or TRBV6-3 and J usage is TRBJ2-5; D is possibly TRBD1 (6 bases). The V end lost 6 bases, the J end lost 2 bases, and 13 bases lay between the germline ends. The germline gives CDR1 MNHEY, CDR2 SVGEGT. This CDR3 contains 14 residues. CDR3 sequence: CASSRGGQQETQYF. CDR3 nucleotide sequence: TGTGCCAGCAGCAGGGGCGGACAGCAAGAGACCCAGTACTTC.